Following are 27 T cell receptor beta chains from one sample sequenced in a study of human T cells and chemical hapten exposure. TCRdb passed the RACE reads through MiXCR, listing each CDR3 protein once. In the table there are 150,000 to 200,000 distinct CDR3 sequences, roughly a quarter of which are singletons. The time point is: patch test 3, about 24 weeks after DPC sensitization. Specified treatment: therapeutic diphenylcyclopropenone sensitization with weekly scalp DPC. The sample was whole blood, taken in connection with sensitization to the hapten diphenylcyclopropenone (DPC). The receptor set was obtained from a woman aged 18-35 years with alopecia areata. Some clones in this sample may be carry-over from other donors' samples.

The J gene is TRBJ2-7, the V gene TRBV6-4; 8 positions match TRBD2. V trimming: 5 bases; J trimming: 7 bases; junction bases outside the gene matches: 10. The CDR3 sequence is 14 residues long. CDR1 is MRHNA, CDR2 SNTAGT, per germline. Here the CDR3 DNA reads TGTGCCAGCAGTCAACCGGGGGGGCCTTGGGAGCAGTACTTC. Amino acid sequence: CASSQPGGPWEQYF.

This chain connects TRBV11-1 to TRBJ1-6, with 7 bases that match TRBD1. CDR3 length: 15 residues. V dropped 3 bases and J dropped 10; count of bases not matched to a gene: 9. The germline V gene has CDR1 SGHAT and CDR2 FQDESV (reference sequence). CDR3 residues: CASSFRGCELSPLHF. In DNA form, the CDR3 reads TGTGCCAGCAGCTTCAGGGGGTGCGAGCTCTCACCCCTCCACTTT.

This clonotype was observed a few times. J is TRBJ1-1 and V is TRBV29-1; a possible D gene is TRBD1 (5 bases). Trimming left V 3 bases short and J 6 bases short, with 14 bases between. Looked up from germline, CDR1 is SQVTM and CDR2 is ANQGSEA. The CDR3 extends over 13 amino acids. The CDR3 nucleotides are TGCAGCGTTGATTTGGGGCGAGGCCCTGAAGCTTTCTTT. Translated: CSVDLGRGPEAFF. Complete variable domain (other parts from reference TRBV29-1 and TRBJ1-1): SAVISQKPSRDICQRGTSLTIQCQVDSQVTMMFWYRQQPGQSLTLIATANQGSEATYESGFVIDKFPISRPNLTFSTLTVSNMSPEDSSIYLCSVDLGRGPEAFFGQGTRLTVV.

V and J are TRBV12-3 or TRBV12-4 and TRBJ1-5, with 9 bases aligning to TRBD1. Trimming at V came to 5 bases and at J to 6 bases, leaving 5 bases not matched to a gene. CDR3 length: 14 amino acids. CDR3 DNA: TGTGCCAGCAGTCTGGCGACAGGGGGTCAGCCCCAGCATTTT. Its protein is CASSLATGGQPQHF.

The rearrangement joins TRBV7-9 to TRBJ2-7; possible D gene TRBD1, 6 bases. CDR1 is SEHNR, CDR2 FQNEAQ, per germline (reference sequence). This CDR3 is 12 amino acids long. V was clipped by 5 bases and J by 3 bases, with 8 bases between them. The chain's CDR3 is CASSKDSYEQYF. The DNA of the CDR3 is TGTGCCAGCAGCAAGGACAGCTACGAGCAGTACTTC.

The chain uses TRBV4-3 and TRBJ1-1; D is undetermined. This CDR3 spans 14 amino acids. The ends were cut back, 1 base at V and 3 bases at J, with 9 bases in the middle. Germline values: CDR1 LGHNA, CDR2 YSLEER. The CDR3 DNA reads TGCGCCAGCAGCCAAGGTACGGGGTACACTGAAGCTTTCTTT. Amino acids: CASSQGTGYTEAFF.

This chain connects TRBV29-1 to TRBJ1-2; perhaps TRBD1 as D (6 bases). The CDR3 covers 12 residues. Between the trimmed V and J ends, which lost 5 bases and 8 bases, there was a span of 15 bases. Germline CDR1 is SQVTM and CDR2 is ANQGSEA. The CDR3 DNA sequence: TGCAGCGTTTTGAGAGGGGGTCAAGGCTACACCTTC. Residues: CSVLRGGQGYTF.

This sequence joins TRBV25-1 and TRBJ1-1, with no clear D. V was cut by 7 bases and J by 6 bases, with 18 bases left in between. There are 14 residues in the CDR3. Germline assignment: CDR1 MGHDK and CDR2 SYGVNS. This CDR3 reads CASTMGHQYAEAFF. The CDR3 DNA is TGTGCCAGCACCATGGGCCACCAGTATGCTGAAGCTTTCTTT.

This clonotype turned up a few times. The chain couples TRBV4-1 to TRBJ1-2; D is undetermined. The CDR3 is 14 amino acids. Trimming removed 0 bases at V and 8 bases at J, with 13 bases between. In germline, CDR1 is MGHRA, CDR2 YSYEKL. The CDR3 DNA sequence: TGCGCCAGCAGCCAAGACACAGTAAGCTCCGGCTACACCTTC. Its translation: CASSQDTVSSGYTF.

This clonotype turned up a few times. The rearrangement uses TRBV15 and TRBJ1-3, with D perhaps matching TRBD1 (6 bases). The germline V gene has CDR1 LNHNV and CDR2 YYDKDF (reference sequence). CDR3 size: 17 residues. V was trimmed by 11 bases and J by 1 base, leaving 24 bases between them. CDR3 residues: CARLGRRQVFSGNTIYF. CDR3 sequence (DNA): TGTGCCCGACTAGGTCGAAGACAGGTTTTTTCTGGAAACACCATATATTTT.

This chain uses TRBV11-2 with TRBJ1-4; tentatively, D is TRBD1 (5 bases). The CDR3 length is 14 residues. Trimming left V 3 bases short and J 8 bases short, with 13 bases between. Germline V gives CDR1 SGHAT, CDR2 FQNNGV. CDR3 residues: CASSFGVKGEKLFF. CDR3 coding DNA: TGTGCCAGCAGCTTCGGGGTTAAGGGGGAAAAACTGTTTTTT.

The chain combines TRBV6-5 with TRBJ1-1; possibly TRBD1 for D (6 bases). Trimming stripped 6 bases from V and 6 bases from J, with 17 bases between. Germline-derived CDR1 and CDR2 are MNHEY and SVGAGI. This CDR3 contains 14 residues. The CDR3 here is CASSLLQGGPEAFF. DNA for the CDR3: TGTGCCAGCAGCCTATTACAGGGCGGTCCTGAAGCTTTCTTT.

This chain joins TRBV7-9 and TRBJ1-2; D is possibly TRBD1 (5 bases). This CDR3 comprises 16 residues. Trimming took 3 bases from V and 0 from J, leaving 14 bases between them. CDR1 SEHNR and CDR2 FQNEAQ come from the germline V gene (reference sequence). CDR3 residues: CASSLAGTDTNYGYTF. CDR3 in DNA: TGTGCCAGCAGCTTGGCAGGGACCGATACTAACTATGGCTACACCTTC.

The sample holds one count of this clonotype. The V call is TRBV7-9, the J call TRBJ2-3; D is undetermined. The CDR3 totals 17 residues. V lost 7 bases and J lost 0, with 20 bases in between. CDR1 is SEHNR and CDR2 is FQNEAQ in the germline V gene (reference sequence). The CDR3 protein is CASKSAVLHLSTDTQYF. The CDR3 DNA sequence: TGTGCCAGCAAGTCGGCAGTCCTACACCTTAGCACAGATACGCAGTATTTT.

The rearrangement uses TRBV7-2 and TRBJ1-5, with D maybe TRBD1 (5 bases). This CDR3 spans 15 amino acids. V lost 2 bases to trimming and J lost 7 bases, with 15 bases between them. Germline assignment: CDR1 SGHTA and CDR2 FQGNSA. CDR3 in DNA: TGTGCCAGCAGCTTAATTTTAGGGGAGGGACAGCCCCAGCATTTT. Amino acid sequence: CASSLILGEGQPQHF.

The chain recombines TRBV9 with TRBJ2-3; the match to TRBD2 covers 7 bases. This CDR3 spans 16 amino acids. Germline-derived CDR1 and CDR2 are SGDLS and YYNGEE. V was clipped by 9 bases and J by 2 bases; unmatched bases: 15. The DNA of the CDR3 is TGTGCCACCCTGGGGGGGACCCGTGGGGCCACAGATACGCAGTATTTT. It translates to CATLGGTRGATDTQYF.

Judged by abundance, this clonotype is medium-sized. The CDR3 coding sequence is TGCAGTGCTAGAGATTTAGGAACCGCGTCCGCTTTCTTT. Amino acids: CSARDLGTASAFF. V and J are TRBV20-1 and TRBJ1-1; D remains unclear. Germline V gives CDR1 DFQATT, CDR2 SNEGSKA (reference sequence). Deletions cut 0 bases from V and 11 bases from J, with 16 bases between. The CDR3 extends over 13 amino acids.

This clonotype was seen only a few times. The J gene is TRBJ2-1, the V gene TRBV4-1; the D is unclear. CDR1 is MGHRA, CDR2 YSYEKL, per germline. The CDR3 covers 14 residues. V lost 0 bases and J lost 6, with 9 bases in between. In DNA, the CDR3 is TGCGCCAGCAGCCAAGATCCTCGGGTCAATGAGCAGTTCTTC. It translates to CASSQDPRVNEQFF.

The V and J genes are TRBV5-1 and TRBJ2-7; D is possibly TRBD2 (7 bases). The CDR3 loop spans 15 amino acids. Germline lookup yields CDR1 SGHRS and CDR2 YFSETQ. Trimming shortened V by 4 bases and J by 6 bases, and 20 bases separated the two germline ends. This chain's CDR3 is CASSPGGGQRGEQYF. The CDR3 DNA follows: TGCGCCAGCAGCCCCGGGGGCGGACAGCGGGGCGAGCAGTACTTC.

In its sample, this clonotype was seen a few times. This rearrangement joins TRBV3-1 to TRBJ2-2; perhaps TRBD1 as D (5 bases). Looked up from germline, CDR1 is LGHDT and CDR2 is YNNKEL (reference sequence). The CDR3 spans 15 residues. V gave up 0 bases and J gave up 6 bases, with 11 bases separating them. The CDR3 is CASSQDQGAPGELFF. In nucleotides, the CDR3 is TGTGCCAGCAGCCAAGATCAGGGTGCCCCCGGGGAGCTGTTTTTT.

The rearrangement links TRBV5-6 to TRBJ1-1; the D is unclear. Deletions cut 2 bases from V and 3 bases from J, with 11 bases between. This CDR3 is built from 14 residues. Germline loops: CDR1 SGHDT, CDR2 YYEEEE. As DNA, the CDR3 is TGTGCCAGCAGCTTCACGGGCCGCTACACTGAAGCTTTCTTT. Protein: CASSFTGRYTEAFF.

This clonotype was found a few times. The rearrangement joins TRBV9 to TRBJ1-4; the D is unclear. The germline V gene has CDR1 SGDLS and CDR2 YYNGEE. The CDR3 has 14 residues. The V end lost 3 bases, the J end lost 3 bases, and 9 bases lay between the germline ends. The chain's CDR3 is CASSGVGPNEKLFF. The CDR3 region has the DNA TGTGCCAGCAGCGGGGTCGGGCCTAATGAAAAACTGTTTTTT.

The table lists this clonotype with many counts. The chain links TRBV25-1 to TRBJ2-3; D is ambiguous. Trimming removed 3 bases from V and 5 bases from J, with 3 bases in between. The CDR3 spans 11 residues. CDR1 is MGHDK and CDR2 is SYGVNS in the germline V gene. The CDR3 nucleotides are TGTGCCAGCAGTGATGGAGATACGCAGTATTTT. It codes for CASSDGDTQYF.

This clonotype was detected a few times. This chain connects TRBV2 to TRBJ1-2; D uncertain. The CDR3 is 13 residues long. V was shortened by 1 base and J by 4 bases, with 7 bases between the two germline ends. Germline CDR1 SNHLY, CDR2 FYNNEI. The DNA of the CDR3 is TGTGCCAGCAGTGAAGAGCGGGTCTATGGCTACACCTTC. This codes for CASSEERVYGYTF. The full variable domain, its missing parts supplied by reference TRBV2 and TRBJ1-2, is EPEVTQTPSHQVTQMGQEVILRCVPISNHLYFYWYRQILGQKVEFLVSFYNNEISEKSEIFDDQFSVERPDGSNFTLKIRSTKLEDSAMYFCASSEERVYGYTFGSGTRLTVV.

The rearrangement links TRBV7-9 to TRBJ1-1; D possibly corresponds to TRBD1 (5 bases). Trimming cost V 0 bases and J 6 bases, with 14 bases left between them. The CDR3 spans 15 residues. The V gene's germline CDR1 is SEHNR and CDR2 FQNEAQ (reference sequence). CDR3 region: CASSLAILGEPEAFF. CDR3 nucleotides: TGTGCCAGCAGCTTAGCGATACTGGGGGAGCCTGAAGCTTTCTTT.

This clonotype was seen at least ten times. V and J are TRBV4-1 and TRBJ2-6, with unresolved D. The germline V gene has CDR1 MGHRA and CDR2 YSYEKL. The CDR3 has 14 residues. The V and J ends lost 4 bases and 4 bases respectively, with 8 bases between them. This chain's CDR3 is CASSRSRGANVLTF. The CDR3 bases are TGCGCCAGCAGCCGGTCGAGAGGGGCCAACGTCCTGACTTTC.

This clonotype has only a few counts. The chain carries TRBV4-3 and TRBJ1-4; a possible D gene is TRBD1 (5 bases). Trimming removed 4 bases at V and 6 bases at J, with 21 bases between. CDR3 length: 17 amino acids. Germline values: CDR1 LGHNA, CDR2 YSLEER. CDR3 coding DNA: TGCGCCAGCAGCCCTACATCCTCCGGGACGGCCTATGAAAAACTGTTTTTT. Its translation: CASSPTSSGTAYEKLFF.